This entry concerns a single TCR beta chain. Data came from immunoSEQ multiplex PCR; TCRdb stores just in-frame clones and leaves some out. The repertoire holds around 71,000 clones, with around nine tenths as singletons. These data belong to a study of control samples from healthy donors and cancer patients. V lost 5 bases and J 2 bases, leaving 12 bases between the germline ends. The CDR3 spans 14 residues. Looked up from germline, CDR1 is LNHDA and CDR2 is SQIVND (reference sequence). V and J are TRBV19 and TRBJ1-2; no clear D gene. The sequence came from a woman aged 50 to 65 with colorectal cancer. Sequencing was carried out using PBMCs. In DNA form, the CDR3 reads TGTGCCAGTAGTCCAGTTGGACCGAACTATGGCTACACCTTC. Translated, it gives CASSPVGPNYGYTF.